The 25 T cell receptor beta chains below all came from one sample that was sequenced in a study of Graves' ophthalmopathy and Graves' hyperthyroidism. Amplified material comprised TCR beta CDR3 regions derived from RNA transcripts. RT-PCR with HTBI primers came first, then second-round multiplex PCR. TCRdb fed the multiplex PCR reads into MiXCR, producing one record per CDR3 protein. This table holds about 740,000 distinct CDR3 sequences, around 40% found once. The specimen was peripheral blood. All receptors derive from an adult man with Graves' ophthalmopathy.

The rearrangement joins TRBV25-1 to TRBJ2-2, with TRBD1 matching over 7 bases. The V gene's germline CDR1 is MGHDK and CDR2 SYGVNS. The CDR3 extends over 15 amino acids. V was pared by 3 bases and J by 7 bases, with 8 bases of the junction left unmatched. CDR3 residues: CASSDATGVGGELFF. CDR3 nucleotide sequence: TGTGCCAGCAGTGATGCTACAGGGGTAGGCGGGGAGCTGTTTTTT.

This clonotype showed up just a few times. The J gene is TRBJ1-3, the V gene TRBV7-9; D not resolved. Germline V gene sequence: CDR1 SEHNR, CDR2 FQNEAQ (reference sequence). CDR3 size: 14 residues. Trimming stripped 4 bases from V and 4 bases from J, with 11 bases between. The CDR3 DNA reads TGTGCCAGCAGCTATTATCATACAGGAAACACCATATATTTT. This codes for CASSYYHTGNTIYF.

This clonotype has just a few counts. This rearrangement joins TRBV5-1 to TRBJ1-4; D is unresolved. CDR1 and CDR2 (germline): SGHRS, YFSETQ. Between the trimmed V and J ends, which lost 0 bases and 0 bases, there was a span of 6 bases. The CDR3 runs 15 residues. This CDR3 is CASSLDTATNEKLFF. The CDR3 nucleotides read TGCGCCAGCAGCTTGGATACAGCAACTAATGAAAAACTGTTTTTT.

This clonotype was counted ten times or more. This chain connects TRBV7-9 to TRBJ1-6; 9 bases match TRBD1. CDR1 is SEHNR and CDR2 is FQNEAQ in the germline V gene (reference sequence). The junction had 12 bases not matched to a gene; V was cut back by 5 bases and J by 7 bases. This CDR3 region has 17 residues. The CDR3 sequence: CASSKTGTGIGNSPLHF. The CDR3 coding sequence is TGTGCCAGCAGCAAGACCGGGACAGGGATTGGGAATTCACCCCTCCACTTT.

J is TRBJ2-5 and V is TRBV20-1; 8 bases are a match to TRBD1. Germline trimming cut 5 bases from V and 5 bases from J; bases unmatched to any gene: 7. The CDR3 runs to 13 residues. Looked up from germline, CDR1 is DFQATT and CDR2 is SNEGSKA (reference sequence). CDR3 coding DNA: TGCAGTGCTTGGACAGGGATGGGCGAGACCCAGTACTTC. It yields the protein CSAWTGMGETQYF.

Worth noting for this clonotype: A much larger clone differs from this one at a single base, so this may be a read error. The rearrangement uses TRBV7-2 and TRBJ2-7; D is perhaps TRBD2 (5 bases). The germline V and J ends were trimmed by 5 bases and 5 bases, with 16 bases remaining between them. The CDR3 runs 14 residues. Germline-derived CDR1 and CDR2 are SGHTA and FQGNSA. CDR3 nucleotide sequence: TGTGCCAGCAGCGGCAGCCGGGGAACCAACGAGCAGTACTTC. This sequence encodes CASSGSRGTNEQYF. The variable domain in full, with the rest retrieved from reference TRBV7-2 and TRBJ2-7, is GAGVSQSPSNKVTEKGKDVELRCDPISGHTALYWYRQSLGQGLEFLIYFQGNSAPDKSGLPSDRFSAERTGGSVSTLTIQRTQQEDSAVYLCASSGSRGTNEQYFGPGTRLTVT.

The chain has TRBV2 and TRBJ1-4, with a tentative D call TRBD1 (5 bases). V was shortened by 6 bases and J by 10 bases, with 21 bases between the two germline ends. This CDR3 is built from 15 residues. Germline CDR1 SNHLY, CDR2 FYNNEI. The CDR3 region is CASSLEGTVDGKLFF. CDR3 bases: TGTGCCAGCAGCTTAGAAGGGACGGTAGACGGAAAACTGTTTTTT.

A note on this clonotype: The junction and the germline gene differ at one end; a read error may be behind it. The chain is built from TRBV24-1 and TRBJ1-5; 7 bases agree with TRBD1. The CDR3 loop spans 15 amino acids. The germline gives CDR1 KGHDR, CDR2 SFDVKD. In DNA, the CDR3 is TGTGCCAGCAGTCCGCGGGACAGCCTCAACGGGCCCCAGCATTTT. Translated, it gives CASSPRDSLNGPQHF.

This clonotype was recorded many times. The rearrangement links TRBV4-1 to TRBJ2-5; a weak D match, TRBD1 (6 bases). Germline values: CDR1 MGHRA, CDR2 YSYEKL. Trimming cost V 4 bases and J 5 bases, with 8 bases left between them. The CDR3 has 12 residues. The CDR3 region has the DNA TGCGCCAGCAGCCCGCAGGGGGAGACCCAGTACTTC. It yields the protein CASSPQGETQYF.

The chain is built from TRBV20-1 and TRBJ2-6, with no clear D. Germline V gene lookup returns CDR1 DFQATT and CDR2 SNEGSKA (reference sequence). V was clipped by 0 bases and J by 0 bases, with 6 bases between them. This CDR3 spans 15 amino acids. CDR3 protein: CSARDWASGANVLTF. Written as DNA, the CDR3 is TGCAGTGCTAGAGATTGGGCCTCTGGGGCCAACGTCCTGACTTTC.

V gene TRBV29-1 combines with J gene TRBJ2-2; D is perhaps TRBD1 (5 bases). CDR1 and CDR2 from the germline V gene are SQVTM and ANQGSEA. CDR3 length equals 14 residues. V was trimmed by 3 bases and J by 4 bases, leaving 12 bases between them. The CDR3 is CSVESGRGTGELFF. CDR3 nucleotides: TGCAGCGTTGAGTCAGGGCGAGGCACCGGGGAGCTGTTTTTT.

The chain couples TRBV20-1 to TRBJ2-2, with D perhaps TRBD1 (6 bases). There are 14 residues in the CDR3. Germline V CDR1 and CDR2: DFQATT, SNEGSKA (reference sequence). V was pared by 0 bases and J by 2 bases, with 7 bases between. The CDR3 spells CSARDRGNTGELFF. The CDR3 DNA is TGCAGTGCTAGAGACAGGGGTAACACCGGGGAGCTGTTTTTT.

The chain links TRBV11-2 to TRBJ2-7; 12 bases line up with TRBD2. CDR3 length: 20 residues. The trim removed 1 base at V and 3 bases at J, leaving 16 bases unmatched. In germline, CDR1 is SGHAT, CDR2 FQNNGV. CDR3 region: CASSLGTTEETSGSFYEQYF. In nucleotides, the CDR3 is TGTGCCAGCAGCTTAGGGACGACAGAGGAGACTAGCGGGAGTTTCTACGAGCAGTACTTC.

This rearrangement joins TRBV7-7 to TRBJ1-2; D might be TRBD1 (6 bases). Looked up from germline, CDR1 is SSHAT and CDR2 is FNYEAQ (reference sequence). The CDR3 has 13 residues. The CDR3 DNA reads TGTGCTAGTAGGGACACCACTAACTATGGCTACACCTTC. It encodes CASRDTTNYGYTF.

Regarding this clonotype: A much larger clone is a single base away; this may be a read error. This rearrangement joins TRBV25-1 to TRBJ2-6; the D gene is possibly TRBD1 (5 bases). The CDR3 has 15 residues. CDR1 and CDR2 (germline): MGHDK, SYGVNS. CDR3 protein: CASSQVSPGANVPTF. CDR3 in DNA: TGTGCCAGCAGCCAAGTGTCTCCTGGGGCCAACGTCCCGACTTTC.

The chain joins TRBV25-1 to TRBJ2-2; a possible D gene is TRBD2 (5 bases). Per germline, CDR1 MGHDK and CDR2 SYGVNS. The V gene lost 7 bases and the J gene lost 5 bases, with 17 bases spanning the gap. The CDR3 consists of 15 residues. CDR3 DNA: TGTGCCAGCAAAATAGTGGGAGTACGGACCGGGGAGCTGTTTTTT. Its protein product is CASKIVGVRTGELFF.

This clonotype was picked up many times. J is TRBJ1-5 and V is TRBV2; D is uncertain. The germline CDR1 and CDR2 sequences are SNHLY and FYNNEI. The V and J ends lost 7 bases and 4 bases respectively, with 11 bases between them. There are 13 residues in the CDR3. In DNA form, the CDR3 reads TGTGCCAGCAATTACCTGGGAAATCAGCCCCAGCATTTT. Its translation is CASNYLGNQPQHF.

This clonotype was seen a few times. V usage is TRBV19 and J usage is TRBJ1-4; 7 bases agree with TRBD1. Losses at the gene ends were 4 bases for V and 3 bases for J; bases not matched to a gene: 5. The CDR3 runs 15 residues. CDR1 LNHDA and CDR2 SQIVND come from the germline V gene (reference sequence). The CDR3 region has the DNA TGTGCCAGTAGTAATTCCGGGACAGCTAATGAAAAACTGTTTTTT. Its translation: CASSNSGTANEKLFF.

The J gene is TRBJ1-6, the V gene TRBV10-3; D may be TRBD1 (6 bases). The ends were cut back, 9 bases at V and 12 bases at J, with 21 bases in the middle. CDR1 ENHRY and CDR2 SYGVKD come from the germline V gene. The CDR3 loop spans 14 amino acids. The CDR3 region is CAIQGMNTVQPLHF. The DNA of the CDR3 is TGTGCCATTCAGGGGATGAATACGGTTCAACCCCTCCACTTT.

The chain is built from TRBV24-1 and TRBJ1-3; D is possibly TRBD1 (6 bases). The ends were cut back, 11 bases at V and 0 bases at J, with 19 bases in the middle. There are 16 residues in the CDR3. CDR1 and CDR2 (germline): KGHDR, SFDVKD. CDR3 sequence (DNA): TGTGCCAGCTTCGGGGACACGCGGAGCTCTGGAAACACCATATATTTT. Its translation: CASFGDTRSSGNTIYF.

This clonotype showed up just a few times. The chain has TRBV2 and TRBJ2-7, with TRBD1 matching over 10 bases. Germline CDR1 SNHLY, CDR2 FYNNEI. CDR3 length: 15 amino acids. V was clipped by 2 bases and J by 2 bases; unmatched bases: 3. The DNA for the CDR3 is TGTGCCAGCAGTGAACGGGACAGGGGTACCTACGAGCAGTACTTC. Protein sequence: CASSERDRGTYEQYF. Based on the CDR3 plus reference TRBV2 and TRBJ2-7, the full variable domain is EPEVTQTPSHQVTQMGQEVILRCVPISNHLYFYWYRQILGQKVEFLVSFYNNEISEKSEIFDDQFSVERPDGSNFTLKIRSTKLEDSAMYFCASSERDRGTYEQYFGPGTRLTVT.

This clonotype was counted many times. This chain's CDR3 is CSVGGRETQYF. In DNA form, the CDR3 reads TGCAGCGTTGGGGGTAGAGAGACCCAGTACTTC. V is TRBV29-1 and J is TRBJ2-5; D is uncertain. This CDR3 has 11 amino acids. V lost 4 bases to trimming and J lost 4 bases, with 7 bases between them. Germline CDR1 is SQVTM and CDR2 is ANQGSEA.

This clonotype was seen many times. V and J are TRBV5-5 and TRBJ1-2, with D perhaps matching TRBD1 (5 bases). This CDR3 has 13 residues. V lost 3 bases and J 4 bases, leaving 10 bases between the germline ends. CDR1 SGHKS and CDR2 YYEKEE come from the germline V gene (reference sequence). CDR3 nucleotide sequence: TGTGCCAGCAGCTCGGACACCCGCTATGGCTACACCTTC. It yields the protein CASSSDTRYGYTF.

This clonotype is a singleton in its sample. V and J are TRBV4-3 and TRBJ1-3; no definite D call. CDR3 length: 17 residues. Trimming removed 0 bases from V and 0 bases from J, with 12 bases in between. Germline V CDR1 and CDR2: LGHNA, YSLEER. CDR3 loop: CASSQDPRISSGNTIYF. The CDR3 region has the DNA TGCGCCAGCAGCCAAGATCCACGAATCAGCTCTGGAAACACCATATATTTT.

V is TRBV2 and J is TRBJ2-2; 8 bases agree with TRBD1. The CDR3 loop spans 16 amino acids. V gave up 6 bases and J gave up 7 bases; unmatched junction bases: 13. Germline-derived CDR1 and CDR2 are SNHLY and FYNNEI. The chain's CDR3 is CASSLIQSGGDGELFF. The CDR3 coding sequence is TGTGCCAGCAGCCTAATTCAATCAGGGGGCGACGGGGAGCTGTTTTTT.